This T cell receptor beta chain is from a study of T-cell reconstitution after alpha-beta-depleted transplantation in children. Points from the study as a whole: From newly produced T cells came most of the T-cell counts and diversity one year after transplant. Diversity of TCRbeta at day 60 was high in some patients, arising from surviving recipient T cells and thymic progenitors.

V dropped 5 bases and J dropped 6; count of bases not matched to a gene: 11. Germline lookup yields CDR1 MNHEY and CDR2 SVGEGT. This CDR3 comprises 17 residues. As regards this clonotype: The antigen is unknown.

Using unique molecular identifiers, the investigators prepared the TCRbeta library. A single record per CDR3 protein comes from TCRdb applying MiXCR to the PCR reads. There are approximately 400,000 distinct CDR3 sequences in the sample; 15% to 20% occur only once, and approximately 28% lies in the top ten. The sample was PBMCs, mostly from graft donor cells, taken 360 days after TCRalphabeta/CD19-depleted stem cell transplant. The genes are TRBV6-2 or TRBV6-3 and TRBJ2-1; 12 bases agree with TRBD2. This sequence was found in a boy under two years old who had a stem cell transplant for Wiskott-Aldrich syndrome, so the T cells may come from the graft donor. CDR3 sequence reads: CASSLLAGGPGFNEQFF. Here the CDR3 DNA reads TGTGCCAGCAGTCTTCTAGCGGGAGGGCCGGGTTTCAATGAGCAGTTCTTC.